These 9 T cell receptor beta chains came from one sample sequenced in a study of shared clonotypes between healthy human individuals. Sequenced by immunoSEQ multiplex PCR; TCRdb stores in-frame clones only, minus some. Of a few million clones detected, about 90% appear once; the ten largest clones hold approximately 0.4%. The specimen sequenced was naive CD4+ T cells from PBMCs. Specified subset: CD45RA+ positively selected. These receptors were obtained from a man between 18 and 35 years old in good health. Some clones in this sample may be carry-over from other donors' samples.

To note about this clone: Other nucleotide sequences from this sample produce the same CDR3. The chain carries TRBV6-6 and TRBJ1-2; 7 bases map to TRBD1. CDR1 is MNHNY and CDR2 is SVGAGI in the germline V gene (reference sequence). This CDR3 comprises 15 residues. The V segment lost 8 bases and the J segment 8 bases; nucleotides outside the gene matches: 17. The DNA of the CDR3 is TGTGCCAGCGCCGGGACAGCACAAAAGTCGGAGGGCTACACCTTC. It translates to CASAGTAQKSEGYTF.

Concerning this clone itself: Different DNA sequences within this sample yield the same CDR3. CDR3 region: CASSYGGGNTEAFF. CDR3 sequence (DNA): TGCGCCAGCAGCTATGGAGGGGGAAACACTGAAGCTTTCTTT. J is TRBJ1-1 and V is TRBV5-1; possibly TRBD1 for D (6 bases). Germline lookup yields CDR1 SGHRS and CDR2 YFSETQ. Between the trimmed V and J ends, which lost 3 bases and 2 bases, there was a span of 11 bases. This CDR3 has 14 amino acids.

The gene calls are TRBV19 and TRBJ1-4, with TRBD1 matching 7 bases. CDR1 and CDR2 (germline): LNHDA, SQIVND (reference sequence). The CDR3 is 14 amino acids. Trimming at V came to 5 bases and at J to 6 bases, leaving 6 bases not matched to a gene. The CDR3 DNA reads as TGTGCCAGTAGTGCGGACAGGAGGTATGAAAAACTGTTTTTT. Translated: CASSADRRYEKLFF.

J is TRBJ2-7 and V is TRBV28; 7 bases fit TRBD2. Looked up from germline, CDR1 is MDHEN and CDR2 is SYDVKM. V dropped 8 bases and J dropped 5; count of bases not matched to a gene: 12. The CDR3 extends over 14 amino acids. The CDR3 is CASRKREGVDEQYF. As DNA, the CDR3 is TGTGCCAGCCGCAAGCGGGAAGGGGTAGACGAGCAGTACTTC.

The gene calls are TRBV5-4 and TRBJ1-1; 8 positions agree with TRBD1. The CDR3 consists of 14 residues. V shed 4 bases, J shed 3 bases, and the junction held 5 bases outside the gene matches. The germline gives CDR1 SGHNT, CDR2 YYREEE (reference sequence). CDR3 sequence: CASSPQGADTEAFF. The CDR3 region has the DNA TGTGCCAGCAGCCCCCAGGGGGCTGACACTGAAGCTTTCTTT.

The chain joins TRBV6-5 to TRBJ2-2; no clear D. The CDR3 length is 14 residues. The germline V gene has CDR1 MNHEY and CDR2 SVGAGI. Trimming shortened V by 6 bases and J by 5 bases, and 13 bases separated the two germline ends. CDR3 residues: CASSHIRGTGELFF. In DNA form, the CDR3 reads TGTGCCAGCAGCCACATTCGCGGAACCGGGGAGCTGTTTTTT.

The chain uses TRBV14 and TRBJ2-7; TRBD2 agrees at 8 bases. V was clipped by 1 base and J by 5 bases; unmatched bases: 16. This CDR3 has 18 amino acids. From germline, CDR1 is SGHDN and CDR2 FVKESK. Here the CDR3 reads CASSQAPYRAGEYDEQYF. For the CDR3, the DNA is TGTGCCAGCAGCCAAGCCCCTTATCGAGCGGGAGAATACGACGAGCAGTACTTC.

This clone occurred once. The chain joins TRBV10-3 to TRBJ2-7, with D maybe TRBD2 (5 bases). This CDR3 spans 12 amino acids. Trimming cost V 10 bases and J 3 bases, with 13 bases left between them. CDR1 and CDR2 from the germline V gene are ENHRY and SYGVKD. Written as DNA, the CDR3 is TGTGCCACGGGAAGGGAGAGCTACGAGCAGTACTTC. Translated: CATGRESYEQYF.

The V call is TRBV29-1, the J call TRBJ2-3; the D gene is possibly TRBD2 (6 bases). Trimming took off 7 bases at V and 0 bases at J, with 14 bases between the two ends. This CDR3 is 14 amino acids long. The germline V gene has CDR1 SQVTM and CDR2 ANQGSEA. The CDR3 protein is CSGDDSGSTDTQYF. In nucleotides, the CDR3 is TGCAGCGGCGACGATAGCGGTAGCACAGATACGCAGTATTTT.